This T cell receptor (beta chain) stems from a study of blood T cell repertoires in COVID-19. This CDR3 has 16 residues. Trimming cost V 4 bases and J 6 bases, with 19 bases left between them. Germline-derived CDR1 and CDR2 are MGHRA and YSYEKL. Sequencing used immunoSEQ multiplex PCR; TCRdb keeps in-frame clones, though not all of them. The sample carries about 120,000 clones, roughly three quarters recorded once. J is TRBJ1-5 and V is TRBV4-1, with D possibly TRBD1 on 6 matching bases. The source is a human donor in a cohort sampled during active COVID-19. What was sequenced was peripheral blood. As DNA, the CDR3 is TGCGCCAGCAGCCTACACGTTCAGGGGTTGGGTCAGCCCCAGCATTTT. It yields the protein CASSLHVQGLGQPQHF.